Shown below are 11 T cell receptor beta chains from a single sample sequenced in a study of blood T cell repertoires in COVID-19. Only in-frame clones appear in the TCRdb table, and some are missing; sequencing was by immunoSEQ multiplex PCR. The sample lists about 480,000 clones; 89% were seen once. Source material: peripheral blood. The receptor source for this set is a man aged 18 to 35 with COVID-19, enrolled during active disease.

The chain has TRBV4-2 and TRBJ1-1; D may be TRBD1 (6 bases). This CDR3 contains 15 residues. Trimming took off 0 bases at V and 4 bases at J, with 12 bases between the two ends. Per germline, CDR1 LGHNA and CDR2 YNFKEQ. DNA of the CDR3: TGTGCCAGCAGCCAAGATCTAGGGGGGGTCACTGAAGCTTTCTTT. Translating gives CASSQDLGGVTEAFF.

The V and J genes are TRBV5-1 and TRBJ1-1, with 8 positions matching TRBD1. CDR1 and CDR2 (germline): SGHRS, YFSETQ. Trimming at V came to 4 bases and at J to 1 base, leaving 3 bases not matched to a gene. The CDR3 runs to 14 residues. This CDR3 reads CASSPTGENTEAFF. CDR3 in DNA: TGCGCCAGCAGCCCGACAGGGGAGAACACTGAAGCTTTCTTT.

J is TRBJ2-3 and V is TRBV7-2, with 10 bases fitting TRBD2. Trimming removed 7 bases from V and 0 bases from J; junction bases left unmatched: 4. The CDR3 runs 15 residues. The germline V gene has CDR1 SGHTA and CDR2 FQGNSA. This CDR3 reads CASILAGISTDTQYF. The CDR3 coding sequence is TGTGCCAGCATACTAGCGGGAATTAGCACAGATACGCAGTATTTT.

V usage is TRBV19 and J usage is TRBJ1-2, with 9 positions matching TRBD1. Looked up from germline, CDR1 is LNHDA and CDR2 is SQIVND (reference sequence). The CDR3 totals 13 residues. Trimming cost V 6 bases and J 8 bases; bases outside gene matches: 7. As DNA, the CDR3 is TGTGCCAGTAGGACGGGACAGGGCGGGGGCTACACCTTC. The encoded protein is CASRTGQGGGYTF. Together with reference TRBV19 and TRBJ1-2, the CDR3 gives the full variable domain: DGGITQSPKYLFRKEGQNVTLSCEQNLNHDAMYWYRQDPGQGLRLIYYSQIVNDFQKGDIAEGYSVSREKKESFPLTVTSAQKNPTAFYLCASRTGQGGGYTFGSGTRLTVV.

V usage is TRBV2 and J usage is TRBJ2-1, with TRBD2 matching over 9 bases. V shed 6 bases, J shed 6 bases, and the junction held 9 bases outside the gene matches. Germline V gene sequence: CDR1 SNHLY, CDR2 FYNNEI. The CDR3 extends over 15 amino acids. The CDR3 nucleotides are TGTGCCAGCAGCCCACGGACTAGCGCGGTCAATGAGCAGTTCTTC. It encodes CASSPRTSAVNEQFF.

The gene calls are TRBV5-5 and TRBJ2-7; TRBD1 matches at 9 bases. Unmatched junction bases numbered 10, after V lost 5 bases and J lost 7 bases. Germline V lookup: CDR1 SGHKS, CDR2 YYEKEE (reference sequence). The CDR3 spans 14 residues. The CDR3 is CASRHRDRAKEQYF. The CDR3 coding sequence is TGTGCCAGCAGGCACCGGGACAGGGCTAAAGAGCAGTACTTC. Using reference TRBV5-5 and TRBJ2-7 for the parts outside the CDR3, the full variable domain is DAGVTQSPTHLIKTRGQQVTLRCSPISGHKSVSWYQQVLGQGPQFIFQYYEKEERGRGNFPDRFSARQFPNYSSELNVNALLLGDSALYLCASRHRDRAKEQYFGPGTRLTVT.

The chain recombines TRBV25-1 with TRBJ2-1, with D maybe TRBD1 (5 bases). This CDR3 spans 12 amino acids. The V end was cut by 6 bases, the J end by 6 bases, with 9 bases between. CDR1 and CDR2 (germline): MGHDK, SYGVNS. CDR3 loop: CASSPQGNEQFF. As DNA, the CDR3 is TGTGCCAGCAGCCCCCAGGGCAATGAGCAGTTCTTC.

This chain connects TRBV7-9 to TRBJ2-5, with 8 nucleotides matching TRBD1. After removal of 6 bases from V and 0 bases from J, the junction contained 18 bases not matched to a gene. The CDR3 is 19 residues long. Germline lookup yields CDR1 SEHNR and CDR2 FQNEAQ (reference sequence). This CDR3 is CASSSTAQGAPLHQETQYF. The CDR3 nucleotides are TGTGCCAGCAGTTCTACGGCCCAGGGGGCTCCCCTACACCAAGAGACCCAGTACTTC.

This chain joins TRBV6-1 and TRBJ2-4, with 9 bases fitting TRBD2. Germline V gene lookup returns CDR1 MNHNS and CDR2 SASEGT. CDR3 length equals 15 residues. V was pared by 3 bases and J by 8 bases, with 8 bases of the junction left unmatched. CDR3 bases: TGTGCCAGCAGTGATACTAGCGGGTACGTGGACATTCAGTACTTC. Translation: CASSDTSGYVDIQYF.

The table lists this clone with many counts. This chain links TRBV3-1 (or the pseudogene TRBV3-2) with TRBJ2-7; 14 bases line up with TRBD2. Germline lookup yields CDR1 LGHDT and CDR2 YNNKEL (reference sequence). J lost 3 bases, V lost 4 bases, and 11 bases had no gene match. This CDR3 comprises 18 residues. In DNA, the CDR3 is TGTGCCAGCAGCCGAATCCCGGGACTAGCGGGGGACTTCTACGAGCAGTACTTC. Translated, it gives CASSRIPGLAGDFYEQYF.

The V call is TRBV18, the J call TRBJ2-3, with a tentative D call TRBD2 (6 bases). The CDR3 extends over 15 amino acids. CDR1 is KGHSH, CDR2 LQKENI, per germline. Trimming cost V 3 bases and J 1 base, with 11 bases left between them. CDR3 sequence: CASSPRLEGTDTQYF. The CDR3, as DNA: TGTGCCAGCTCACCCAGACTAGAAGGCACAGATACGCAGTATTTT.